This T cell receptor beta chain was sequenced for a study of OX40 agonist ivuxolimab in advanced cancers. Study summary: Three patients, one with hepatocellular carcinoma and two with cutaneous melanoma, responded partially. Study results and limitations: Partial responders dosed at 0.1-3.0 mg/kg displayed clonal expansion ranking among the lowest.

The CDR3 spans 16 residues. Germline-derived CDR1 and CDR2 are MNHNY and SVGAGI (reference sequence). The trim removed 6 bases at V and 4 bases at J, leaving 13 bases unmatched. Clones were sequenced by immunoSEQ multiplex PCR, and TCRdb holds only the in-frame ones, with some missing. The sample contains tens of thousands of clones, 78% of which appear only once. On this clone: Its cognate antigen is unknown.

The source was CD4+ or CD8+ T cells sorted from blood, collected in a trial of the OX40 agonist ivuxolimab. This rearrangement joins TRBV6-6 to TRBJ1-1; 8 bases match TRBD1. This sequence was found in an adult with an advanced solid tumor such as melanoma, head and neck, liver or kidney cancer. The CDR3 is CASSHGQGRGSTEAFF. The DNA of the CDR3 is TGTGCCAGCAGCCATGGACAGGGAAGGGGTAGCACTGAAGCTTTCTTT.